This T cell receptor (beta chain) was recovered during a study of human T cells and chemical hapten exposure. Whole-study context: Weekly scalp doses of diphenylcyclopropenone were given to patients during the roughly 24-week study.

Treatment meaning: therapeutic diphenylcyclopropenone sensitization with weekly scalp DPC. Whole blood that had not been fractionated was the source of extracted total RNA. It was the library that attached unique molecular identifiers to individual cDNA molecules. TCRdb redid the calling of the reads with MiXCR, one entry per CDR3 protein. The sample holds approximately 2,600 distinct CDR3 sequences, around 43% seen once. For this clonotype: Its specificity is not known.

General study points: After DPC sensitization, TCRs above 1 in 1000 frequency showed no change. Significantly greater numbers of large CDR3 similarity clusters came from expanded TCRs than from controls.

V lost 3 bases and J 6 bases, leaving 11 bases between the germline ends. The CDR3 runs 13 residues. Germline assignment: CDR1 MNHNS and CDR2 SASEGT. The sequence derives from an adult with alopecia areata. Some clones in this sample may be carry-over from other donors' samples. This table probably holds off-target reads from a library built for another chain. This chain links TRBV6-1 with TRBJ2-5; D gene ambiguous. Sequenced material: whole blood, taken before DPC sensitization or 2, 6, or about 24 weeks after (not recorded which). The CDR3 here is CASSDLLRKTQYF. Written as DNA, the CDR3 is TGTGCCAGCAGTGATCTTCTTCGAAAGACCCAGTACTTC.